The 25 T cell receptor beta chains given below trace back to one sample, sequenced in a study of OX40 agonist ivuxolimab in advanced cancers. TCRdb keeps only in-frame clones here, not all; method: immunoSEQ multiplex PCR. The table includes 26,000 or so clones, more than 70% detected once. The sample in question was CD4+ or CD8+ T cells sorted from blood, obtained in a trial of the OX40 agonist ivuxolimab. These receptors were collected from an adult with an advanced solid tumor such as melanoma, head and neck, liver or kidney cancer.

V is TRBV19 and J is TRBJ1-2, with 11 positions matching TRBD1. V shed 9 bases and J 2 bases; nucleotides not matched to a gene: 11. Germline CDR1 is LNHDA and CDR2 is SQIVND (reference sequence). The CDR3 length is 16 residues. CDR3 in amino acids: CASIRARDRGNYGYTF. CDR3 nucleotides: TGTGCCAGCATTCGCGCCCGGGACAGGGGGAACTATGGCTACACCTTC.

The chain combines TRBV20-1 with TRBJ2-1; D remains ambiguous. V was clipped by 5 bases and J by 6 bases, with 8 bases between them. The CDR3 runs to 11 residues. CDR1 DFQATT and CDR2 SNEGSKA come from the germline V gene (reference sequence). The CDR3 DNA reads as TGCAGTGCTGCGCAGGTCAATGAGCAGTTCTTC. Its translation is CSAAQVNEQFF.

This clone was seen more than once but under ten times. The CDR3 DNA reads TGCGCCAGCAGCCATGGGACAGGGGGAGGGGAAAAACTGTTTTTT. The encoded protein is CASSHGTGGGEKLFF. The rearrangement links TRBV5-1 to TRBJ1-4; 11 bases are a match to TRBD1. The CDR3 spans 15 residues. The V and J ends lost 4 bases and 8 bases, in that order; junction bases with no gene match: 7. Looked up from germline, CDR1 is SGHRS and CDR2 is YFSETQ. Full variable domain (outside the CDR3, taken from reference TRBV5-1 and TRBJ1-4): KAGVTQTPRYLIKTRGQQVTLSCSPISGHRSVSWYQQTPGQGLQFLFEYFSETQRNKGNFPGRFSGRQFSNSRSEMNVSTLELGDSALYLCASSHGTGGGEKLFFGSGTQLSVL.

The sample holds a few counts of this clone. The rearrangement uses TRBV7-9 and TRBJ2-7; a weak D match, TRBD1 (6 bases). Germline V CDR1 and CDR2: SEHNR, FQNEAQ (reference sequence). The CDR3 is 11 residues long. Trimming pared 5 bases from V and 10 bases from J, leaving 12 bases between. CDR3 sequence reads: CASSPGQLQYF. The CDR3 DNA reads TGTGCCAGCAGCCCAGGACAGCTACAGTACTTC.

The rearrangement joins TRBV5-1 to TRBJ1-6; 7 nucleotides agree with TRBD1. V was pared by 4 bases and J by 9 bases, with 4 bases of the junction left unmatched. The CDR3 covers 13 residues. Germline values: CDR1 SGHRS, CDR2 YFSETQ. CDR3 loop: CASSAGQISPLHF. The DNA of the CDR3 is TGCGCCAGCAGCGCGGGACAGATTTCACCCCTCCACTTT.

The CDR3 DNA reads TGTGCCAGCTCACCACAGGGGATAAATCAGCCCCAGCATTTT. This encodes CASSPQGINQPQHF. This chain joins TRBV18 and TRBJ1-5; D might be TRBD1 (5 bases). In germline, CDR1 is KGHSH, CDR2 LQKENI. Trimming left V 1 base short and J 4 bases short, with 8 bases between. The CDR3 has 14 residues.

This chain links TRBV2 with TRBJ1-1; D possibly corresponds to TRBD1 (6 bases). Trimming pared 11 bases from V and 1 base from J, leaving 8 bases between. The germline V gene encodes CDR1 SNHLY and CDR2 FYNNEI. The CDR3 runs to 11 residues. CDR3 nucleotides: TGTGCCTTACAGGGGAACACTGAAGCTTTCTTT. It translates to CALQGNTEAFF. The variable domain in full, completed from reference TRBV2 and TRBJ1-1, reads EPEVTQTPSHQVTQMGQEVILRCVPISNHLYFYWYRQILGQKVEFLVSFYNNEISEKSEIFDDQFSVERPDGSNFTLKIRSTKLEDSAMYFCALQGNTEAFFGQGTRLTVV.

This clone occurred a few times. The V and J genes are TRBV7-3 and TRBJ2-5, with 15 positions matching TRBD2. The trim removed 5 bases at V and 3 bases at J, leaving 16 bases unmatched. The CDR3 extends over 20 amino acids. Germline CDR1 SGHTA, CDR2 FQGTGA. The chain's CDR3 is CASSLSGLAGGRTPEETQYF. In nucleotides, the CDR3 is TGTGCCAGCAGCCTATCTGGACTAGCGGGGGGGCGTACCCCGGAAGAGACCCAGTACTTC.

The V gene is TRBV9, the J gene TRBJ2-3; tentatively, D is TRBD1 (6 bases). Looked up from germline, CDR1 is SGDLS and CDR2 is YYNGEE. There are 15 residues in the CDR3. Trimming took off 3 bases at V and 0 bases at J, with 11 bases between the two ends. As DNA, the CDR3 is TGTGCCAGCAGCGCGGACAGTCCCAGCACAGATACGCAGTATTTT. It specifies CASSADSPSTDTQYF.

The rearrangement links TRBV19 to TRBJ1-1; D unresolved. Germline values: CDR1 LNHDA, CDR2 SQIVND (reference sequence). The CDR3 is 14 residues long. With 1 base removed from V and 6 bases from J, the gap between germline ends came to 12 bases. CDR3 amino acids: CASSIGPSMAEAFF. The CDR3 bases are TGTGCCAGTAGTATAGGACCGTCCATGGCTGAAGCTTTCTTT. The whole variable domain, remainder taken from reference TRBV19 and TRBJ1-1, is DGGITQSPKYLFRKEGQNVTLSCEQNLNHDAMYWYRQDPGQGLRLIYYSQIVNDFQKGDIAEGYSVSREKKESFPLTVTSAQKNPTAFYLCASSIGPSMAEAFFGQGTRLTVV.

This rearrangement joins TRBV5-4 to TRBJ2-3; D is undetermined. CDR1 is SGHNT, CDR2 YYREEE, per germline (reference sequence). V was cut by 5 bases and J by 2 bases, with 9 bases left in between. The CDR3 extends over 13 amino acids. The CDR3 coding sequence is TGTGCCAGCAGACCGGACGTCACAGATACGCAGTATTTT. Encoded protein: CASRPDVTDTQYF.

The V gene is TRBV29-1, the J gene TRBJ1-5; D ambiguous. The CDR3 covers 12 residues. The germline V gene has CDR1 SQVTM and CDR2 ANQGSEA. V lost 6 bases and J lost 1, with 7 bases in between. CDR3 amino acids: CSVAFSNQPQHF. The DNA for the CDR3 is TGCAGCGTGGCCTTCAGCAATCAGCCCCAGCATTTT.

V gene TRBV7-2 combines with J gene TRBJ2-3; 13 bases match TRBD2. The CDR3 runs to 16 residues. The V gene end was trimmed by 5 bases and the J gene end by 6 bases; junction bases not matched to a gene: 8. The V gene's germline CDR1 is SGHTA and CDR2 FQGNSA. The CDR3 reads CASSRRTSGGGDTQYF. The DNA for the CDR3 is TGTGCCAGCAGCCGGCGGACTAGCGGGGGAGGGGATACGCAGTATTTT.

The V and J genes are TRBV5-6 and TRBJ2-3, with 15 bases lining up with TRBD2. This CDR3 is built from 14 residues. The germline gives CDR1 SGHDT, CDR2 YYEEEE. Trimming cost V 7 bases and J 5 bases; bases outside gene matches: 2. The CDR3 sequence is CASGTSGGIDTQYF. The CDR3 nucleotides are TGTGCCAGCGGGACTAGCGGGGGGATAGATACGCAGTATTTT.

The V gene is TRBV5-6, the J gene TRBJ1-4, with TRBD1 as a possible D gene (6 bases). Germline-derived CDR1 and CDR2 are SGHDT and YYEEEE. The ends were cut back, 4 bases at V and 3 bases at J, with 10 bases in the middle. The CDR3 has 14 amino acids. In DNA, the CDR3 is TGTGCCAGCAGCCAAACAGGGTCTAATGAAAAACTGTTTTTT. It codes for CASSQTGSNEKLFF.

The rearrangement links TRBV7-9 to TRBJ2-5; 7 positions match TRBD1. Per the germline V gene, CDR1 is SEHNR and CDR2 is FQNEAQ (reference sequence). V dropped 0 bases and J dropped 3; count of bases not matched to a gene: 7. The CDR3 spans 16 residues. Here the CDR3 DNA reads TGTGCCAGCAGCTTAGCGTTACCCCAGGGGGAAGAGACCCAGTACTTC. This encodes CASSLALPQGEETQYF.

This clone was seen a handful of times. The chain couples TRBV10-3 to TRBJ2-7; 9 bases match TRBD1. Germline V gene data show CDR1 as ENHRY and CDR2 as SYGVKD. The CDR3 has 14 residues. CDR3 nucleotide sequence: TGTGCAACACTCCCGGGACAGGGTTACTACGAGCAGTACTTC. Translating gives CATLPGQGYYEQYF.

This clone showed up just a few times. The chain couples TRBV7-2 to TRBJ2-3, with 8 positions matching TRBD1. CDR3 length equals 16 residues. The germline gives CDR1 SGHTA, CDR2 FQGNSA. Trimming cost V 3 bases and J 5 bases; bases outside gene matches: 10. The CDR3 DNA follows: TGTGCCAGCAGCTTCCCTGCAGGGGGCGGTGGAGATACGCAGTATTTT. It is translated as CASSFPAGGGGDTQYF.

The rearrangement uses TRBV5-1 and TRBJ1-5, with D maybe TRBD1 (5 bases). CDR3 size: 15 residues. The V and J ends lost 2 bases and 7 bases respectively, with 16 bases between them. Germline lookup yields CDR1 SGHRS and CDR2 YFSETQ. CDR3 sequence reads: CASSLSWGKGQPQHF. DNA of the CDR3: TGCGCCAGCAGCTTAAGTTGGGGGAAAGGGCAGCCCCAGCATTTT.

The CDR3 protein is CASYREGARDEQYF. CDR3 coding DNA: TGTGCCAGCTACCGCGAGGGAGCGCGGGACGAGCAGTACTTC. The rearrangement uses TRBV5-4 and TRBJ2-7, with D tentatively TRBD2 (5 bases). Per germline, CDR1 SGHNT and CDR2 YYREEE (reference sequence). Trimming took off 7 bases at V and 5 bases at J, with 19 bases between the two ends. The CDR3 extends over 14 amino acids.

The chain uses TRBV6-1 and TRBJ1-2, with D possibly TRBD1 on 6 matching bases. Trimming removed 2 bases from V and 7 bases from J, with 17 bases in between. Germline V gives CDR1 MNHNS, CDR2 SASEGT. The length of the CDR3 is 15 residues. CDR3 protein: CASSETGTSVGGYTF. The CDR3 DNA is TGTGCCAGCAGTGAAACCGGGACATCCGTGGGTGGCTACACCTTC.

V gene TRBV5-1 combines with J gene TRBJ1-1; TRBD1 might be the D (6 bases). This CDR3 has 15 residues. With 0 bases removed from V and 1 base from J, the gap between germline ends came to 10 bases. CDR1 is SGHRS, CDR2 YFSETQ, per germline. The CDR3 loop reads CASSLEGQKNTEAFF. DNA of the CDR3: TGCGCCAGCAGCTTGGAGGGACAAAAGAACACTGAAGCTTTCTTT.

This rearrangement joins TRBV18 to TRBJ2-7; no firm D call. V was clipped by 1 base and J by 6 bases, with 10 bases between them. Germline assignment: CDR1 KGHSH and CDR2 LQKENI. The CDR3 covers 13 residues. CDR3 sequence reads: CASSPQEFGEQYF. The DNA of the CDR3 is TGTGCCAGCTCACCACAGGAATTCGGCGAGCAGTACTTC.

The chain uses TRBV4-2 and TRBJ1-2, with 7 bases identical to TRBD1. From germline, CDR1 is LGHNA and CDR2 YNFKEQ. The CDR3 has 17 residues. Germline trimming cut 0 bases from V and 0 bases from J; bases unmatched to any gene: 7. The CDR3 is CASSQDSDRHPNYGYTF. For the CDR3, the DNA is TGTGCCAGCAGCCAAGATTCGGACAGGCATCCTAACTATGGCTACACCTTC.

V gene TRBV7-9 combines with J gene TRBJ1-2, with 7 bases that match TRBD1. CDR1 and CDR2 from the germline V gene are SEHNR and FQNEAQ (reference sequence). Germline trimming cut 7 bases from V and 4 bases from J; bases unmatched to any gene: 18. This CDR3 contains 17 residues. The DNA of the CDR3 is TGTGCCAGCACCCTGGGACAGACTTTTACCATCCCCTATGGCTACACCTTC. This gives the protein CASTLGQTFTIPYGYTF.